This TCR beta chain was captured by sequencing in a study of radiotherapy plus CTLA-4 blockade in lung cancer. Study-level results: Reports state that early shifts in blood T cell clones, with interferon-beta, best predicted response.

Produced via immunoSEQ multiplex PCR; TCRdb's table is partial and in-frame only. Here the sample spans around 22,000 clones, roughly 70% being singletons. Comments on this clone: The antigen is unknown.

The V gene lost 2 bases and the J gene lost 3 bases, with 7 bases spanning the gap. This CDR3 spans 13 amino acids. Germline lookup yields CDR1 MNHEY and CDR2 SMNVEV (reference sequence). The chain has TRBV27 and TRBJ1-1; possible D gene TRBD1, 5 bases. The specimen was peripheral blood, collected from a patient treated with radiotherapy plus ipilimumab. This clonotype was obtained from a human donor with non-small cell lung cancer whose response to radiotherapy plus ipilimumab could not be evaluated. Here the CDR3 DNA reads TGTGCCAGCAGTTTACAGGGCTACACTGAAGCTTTCTTT. It specifies CASSLQGYTEAFF.